The 10 T cell receptor beta chains below all came from one sample that was sequenced in a study of blood T cell repertoires in COVID-19 (dated by TCRdb to about 2020). Library preparation used the immunoSEQ multiplex PCR assay. What TCRdb holds here is the immuneACCESS table cut down to in-frame rearrangements. Part of the clones is not present; checked against another copy, under half of the missing clones reflect an unresolved V gene, and the others are unexplained. This sample comprises some 100,000 clones, roughly 89% of them detected only once. The ten largest account for around 6% of the sample. The sample comprised peripheral blood. These receptors were taken from a man aged 65 to 79 with acute or convalescent COVID-19.

This clone has a handful of counts. V and J are TRBV28 and TRBJ2-7; D call uncertain. This CDR3 comprises 14 residues. Germline CDR1 reads MDHEN; CDR2 reads SYDVKM. Trimming pared 6 bases from V and 2 bases from J, leaving 14 bases between. This CDR3 is CASSGSPRAYEQYF. CDR3 nucleotides: TGTGCCAGCAGCGGGTCCCCTCGGGCCTACGAGCAGTACTTC.

Written as DNA, the CDR3 is TGTGCCAGCTCACTGACTAGCGGGACTGGGGCCAACGTCCTGACTTTC. As protein: CASSLTSGTGANVLTF. The rearrangement links TRBV18 to TRBJ2-6; 11 bases match TRBD2. Germline V lookup: CDR1 KGHSH, CDR2 LQKENI. The V segment lost 4 bases and the J segment 2 bases; nucleotides outside the gene matches: 1. The CDR3 spans 16 residues.

The genes are TRBV12-3 or TRBV12-4 and TRBJ1-4, with 7 bases identical to TRBD1. This CDR3 has 13 amino acids. Trimming at V came to 6 bases and at J to 5 bases, leaving 3 bases not matched to a gene. This CDR3 reads CASRGTVNEKLFF. In nucleotides, the CDR3 is TGTGCCAGCAGGGGGACAGTGAATGAAAAACTGTTTTTT.

The chain recombines TRBV7-2 with TRBJ2-7; TRBD2 matches at 7 bases. The germline V gene encodes CDR1 SGHTA and CDR2 FQGNSA. The CDR3 is 15 amino acids. Trimming cost V 5 bases and J 5 bases; bases outside gene matches: 12. CDR3 nucleotide sequence: TGTGCCAGCAGCCTCCAGGCGGGGGTTTATGACGAGCAGTACTTC. Translated: CASSLQAGVYDEQYF.

This clone appeared a single time. The CDR3 protein is CATSDTSGAIGYTF. CDR3 coding DNA: TGTGCCACCAGTGATACATCAGGGGCGATTGGCTACACCTTC. This chain joins TRBV24-1 and TRBJ1-2, with D perhaps TRBD1 (6 bases). The CDR3 consists of 14 residues. V was clipped by 3 bases and J by 7 bases, with 14 bases between them. Looked up from germline, CDR1 is KGHDR and CDR2 is SFDVKD.

The V call is TRBV6-1, the J call TRBJ1-5; perhaps TRBD1 as D (6 bases). The V and J ends lost 7 bases and 7 bases respectively, with 17 bases between them. In germline, CDR1 is MNHNS, CDR2 SASEGT. The CDR3 extends over 14 amino acids. The CDR3 reads CASMVGQGSQPQHF. Here the CDR3 DNA reads TGTGCCAGCATGGTAGGTCAGGGGAGCCAGCCCCAGCATTTT.

This rearrangement joins TRBV18 to TRBJ2-1; 8 nucleotides line up with TRBD1. The J segment lost 4 bases and the V segment lost 0 bases, leaving 8 bases of the junction unmatched. Germline V gene data show CDR1 as KGHSH and CDR2 as LQKENI. This CDR3 has 17 amino acids. CDR3 sequence: CASSPPRSWTGYNEQFF. The CDR3 nucleotides are TGTGCCAGCTCACCACCGCGGTCATGGACAGGGTACAATGAGCAGTTCTTC.

This clone has only one observation. This sequence joins TRBV11-3 and TRBJ2-5; TRBD2 aligns across 13 bases. The ends lost 3 bases at V and 2 bases at J; junction bases unmatched: 6. The CDR3 has 17 residues. CDR1 and CDR2 from the germline V gene are SGHNT and YENEEA. CDR3 nucleotide sequence: TGTGCCAGCAGCTTGGGGGGACTAGCGGGGTCTCAAGAGACCCAGTACTTC. Translation gives CASSLGGLAGSQETQYF.

The rearrangement links TRBV7-2 to TRBJ2-1, with 10 bases fitting TRBD2. V lost 3 bases, J lost 10 bases, and 9 bases stayed unmatched. The V gene's germline CDR1 is SGHTA and CDR2 FQGNSA. This CDR3 is 15 amino acids long. CDR3 region: CASSLGASGRGEQFF. As DNA, the CDR3 is TGTGCCAGCAGCTTGGGGGCTAGCGGGAGAGGAGAGCAGTTCTTC.

The chain combines TRBV7-3 with TRBJ2-1; 8 nucleotides match TRBD1. Unmatched junction bases numbered 4, after V lost 5 bases and J lost 7 bases. There are 13 residues in the CDR3. Germline V CDR1 and CDR2: SGHTA, FQGTGA. DNA for the CDR3: TGTGCCAGCAGCCCACGACAGGGGAATGAGCAGTTCTTC. Protein sequence: CASSPRQGNEQFF.